Here is one T cell receptor beta chain with its context. The data were taken from a study of patients and donors after allogeneic stem cell transplantation. Germline CDR1 and CDR2: KGHSH and LQKENI. CDR3 length: 15 residues. V was trimmed by 4 bases and J by 0 bases, leaving 12 bases between them. Each CDR3 protein is one row after TCRdb ran MiXCR on the RT-PCR reads. Counted here are 400,000 to 450,000 distinct CDR3 sequences, 16% occurring once; the ten biggest clones make up less than 8.5%. This chain connects TRBV18 to TRBJ1-2, with D perhaps matching TRBD1 (6 bases). The source material was blood, either unsorted or a sorted T cell fraction (not recorded which). The receptor was derived from a human donor who was either an allogeneic HSCT recipient or a stem cell or donor lymphocyte infusion donor (not recorded which). It is not recorded whose cells these are; they may come from a transplant donor. CDR3: CASSQDSKANYGYTF. The CDR3 bases are TGTGCCAGCTCACAGGACAGTAAAGCTAACTATGGCTACACCTTC.